The sequence of this T cell receptor beta chain was determined in a study of blood T cell repertoires in COVID-19. This CDR3 is 16 amino acids long. With V trimmed by 3 bases and J by 8 bases, 16 bases remained unmatched. Germline loops: CDR1 GTSNPN, CDR2 SVGIG (reference sequence). TCRdb's copy holds only in-frame clones and misses some; the assay was immunoSEQ multiplex PCR. The repertoire holds approximately 31,000 clones, with 85% as singletons. Sequencing was performed on peripheral blood. This TCR derives from a woman in her sixties or seventies with active COVID-19. This chain joins TRBV30 and TRBJ2-3; TRBD1 aligns across 8 bases. The CDR3 loop reads CAWRPWGQERGRTQYF. The DNA of the CDR3 is TGTGCCTGGAGACCGTGGGGACAGGAGAGGGGCCGTACGCAGTATTTT.